This record looks at one T cell receptor beta chain sequence and its context. The target antigen is unknown. A single record per CDR3 protein comes from TCRdb applying MiXCR to the RT-PCR reads. This table has about 500,000 distinct CDR3 sequences, 16% appearing once. The entry originates in a study of response to subunit inactivated influenza vaccine. Overall study results and limits: Authors suggested seasonal influenza vaccinations each recruit few new T cells.

The germline V gene encodes CDR1 SGHAT and CDR2 FQNNGV. Trimming removed 4 bases from V and 1 base from J; junction bases left unmatched: 11. There are 17 residues in the CDR3. The clonotype comes from a man aged 45 to 70 who received an inactivated influenza vaccine. The chain has TRBV11-2 and TRBJ2-3, with 7 bases lining up with TRBD1. The sequencing here drew on CD4+ T cells sorted from PBMCs, taken about 23 months after vaccination. The CDR3: CASSSTSQGIGTDTQYF. Written as DNA, the CDR3 is TGTGCCAGCAGCTCAACATCACAGGGGATCGGCACAGATACGCAGTATTTT.